This T cell receptor beta chain was sequenced during a study of a mutant IDH1 vaccine in newly diagnosed glioma. Looking at the study overall: The vaccination schedule gave patients eight doses in weeks 1, 3, 5, 7, 11, 15, 19 and 23. Before enrollment, the patients had been treated with radiotherapy alone, temozolomide alone, or both together. Most of them had received both.

In regard to this clone: What it recognizes is unknown.

Study-wide findings and caveats: Any relationship between pseudoprogression and changes in top peripheral T cell clonotypes seemed absent.

Time point noted: week 23, last vaccination. It was 300 ug of mutant IDH1 20-mer peptide that made up each vaccine dose, given with topical imiquimod. The donors had new WHO grade 3 or 4 astrocytomas; these were IDH1-mutant and ATRX-lost. Germline-derived CDR1 and CDR2 are LNHDA and SQIVND (reference sequence). V lost 7 bases, J lost 1 base, and 10 bases lay in between. The CDR3 extends over 14 amino acids. TCRdb keeps only in-frame clones here, not all; method: immunoSEQ multiplex PCR. The sample lists roughly 30,000 clones, 88% seen once, with around 2.6% in the top ten. The receptor comes from a man aged 35 to 55 with glioma. The V call is TRBV19, the J call TRBJ2-2; D is uncertain. Here the sequenced sample was PBMCs, taken from a glioma patient whose treatment included an IDH1 peptide vaccine. As DNA, the CDR3 is TGTGCCAGTAACAACTTCTGGAACACCGGGGAGCTGTTTTTT. Amino acids: CASNNFWNTGELFF.